The clone carrying this TCR beta chain occurred many times. The sample comes from a study of identical twins. V lost 3 bases and J 4 bases, leaving 13 bases between the germline ends. There are 14 residues in the CDR3. Germline V CDR1 and CDR2: SGHRS, YFSETQ. A universal primer site was added by template switching, and unique molecular identifiers were carried by the cDNA. TCRdb re-called the 5' RACE reads through MiXCR, storing one row per CDR3 protein. The table lists around 340,000 distinct CDR3 sequences, approximately 9.1% of them singletons, with 8.5% to 10% in the top ten. This receptor was identified in a woman aged 45-65 years in good health. Specimen: naive T cells sorted from blood. The V gene is TRBV5-1, the J gene TRBJ2-5; D unclear. CDR3 sequence: CASSSDLYGETQYF. CDR3 nucleotides: TGCGCCAGCAGCTCCGACCTCTACGGAGAGACCCAGTACTTC. Together with reference TRBV5-1 and TRBJ2-5, the CDR3 gives the full variable domain: KAGVTQTPRYLIKTRGQQVTLSCSPISGHRSVSWYQQTPGQGLQFLFEYFSETQRNKGNFPGRFSGRQFSNSRSEMNVSTLELGDSALYLCASSSDLYGETQYFGPGTRLLVL.